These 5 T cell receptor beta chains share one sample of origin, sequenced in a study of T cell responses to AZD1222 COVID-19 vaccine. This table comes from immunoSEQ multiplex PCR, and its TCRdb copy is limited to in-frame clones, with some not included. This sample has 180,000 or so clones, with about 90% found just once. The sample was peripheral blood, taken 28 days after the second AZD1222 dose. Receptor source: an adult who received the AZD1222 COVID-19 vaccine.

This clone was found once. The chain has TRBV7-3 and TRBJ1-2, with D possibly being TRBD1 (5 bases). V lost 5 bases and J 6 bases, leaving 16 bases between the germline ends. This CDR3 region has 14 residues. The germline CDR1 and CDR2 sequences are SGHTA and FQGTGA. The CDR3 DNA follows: TGTGCCAGCAGCCTAGGGGTGGAGGGGCATGGCTACACCTTC. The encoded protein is CASSLGVEGHGYTF. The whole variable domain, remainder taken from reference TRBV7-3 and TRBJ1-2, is GAGVSQTPSNKVTEKGKYVELRCDPISGHTALYWYRQSLGQGPEFLIYFQGTGAADDSGLPNDRFFAVRPEGSVSTLKIQRTERGDSAVYLCASSLGVEGHGYTFGSGTRLTVV.

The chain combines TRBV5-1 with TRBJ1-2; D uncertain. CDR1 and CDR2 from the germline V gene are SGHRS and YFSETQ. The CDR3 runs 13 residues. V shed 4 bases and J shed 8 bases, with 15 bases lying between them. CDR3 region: CASSHGGSRGYTF. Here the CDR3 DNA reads TGCGCCAGCAGCCACGGAGGCAGTCGGGGCTACACCTTC.

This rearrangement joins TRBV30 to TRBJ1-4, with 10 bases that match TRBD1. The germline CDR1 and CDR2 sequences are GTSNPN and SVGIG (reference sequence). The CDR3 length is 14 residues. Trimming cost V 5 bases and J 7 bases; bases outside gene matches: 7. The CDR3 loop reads CAWSTGTGVEKLFF. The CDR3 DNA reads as TGTGCCTGGTCCACCGGGACAGGGGTTGAAAAACTGTTTTTT.

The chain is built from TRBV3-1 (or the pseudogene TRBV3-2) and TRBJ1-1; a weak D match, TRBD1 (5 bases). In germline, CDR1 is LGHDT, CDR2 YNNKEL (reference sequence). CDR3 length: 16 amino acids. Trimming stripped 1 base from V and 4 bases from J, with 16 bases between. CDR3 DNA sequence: TGTGCCAGCAGCCAAGGGCACTCGCGGGGGGGCACTGAAGCTTTCTTT. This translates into CASSQGHSRGGTEAFF.

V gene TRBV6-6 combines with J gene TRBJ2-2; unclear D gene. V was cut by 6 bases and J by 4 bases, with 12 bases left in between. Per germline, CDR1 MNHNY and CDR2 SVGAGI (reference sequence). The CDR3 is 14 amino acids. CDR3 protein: CASSPGIATGELFF. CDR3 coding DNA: TGTGCCAGCAGCCCCGGTATCGCCACCGGGGAGCTGTTTTTT.